These 14 T cell receptor beta chains originate from one sample sequenced in a study of shared clonotypes between healthy human individuals. Naive CD8 populations comprised CD45RO-negative cells positively selected for CCR7, excluding terminally differentiated effector memory CD45RA+ cells. TCRdb's copy holds only in-frame clones and misses some; the assay was immunoSEQ multiplex PCR. The sample consists of over 750,000 clones, around 96% of them appearing once. The source material was naive CD8+ T cells sorted from blood. Source of these receptors: a man aged 25-40 years in good health.

The chain employs TRBV5-1 and TRBJ2-1; TRBD2 matches at 7 bases. Germline CDR1 is SGHRS and CDR2 is YFSETQ. V shed 7 bases, J shed 6 bases, and the junction held 1 base outside the gene matches. The CDR3 runs 11 residues. The DNA of the CDR3 is TGCGCCAGCGCTAGCGGCAATGAGCAGTTCTTC. Amino acid sequence: CASASGNEQFF.

CDR3 in amino acids: CASSLTSGASYEQYF. The CDR3 nucleotides read TGTGCCAGCAGCTTAACTAGCGGGGCTTCCTACGAGCAGTACTTC. The chain uses TRBV6-1 and TRBJ2-7, with 10 bases fitting TRBD2. CDR3 size: 15 residues. Unmatched junction bases numbered 6, after V lost 6 bases and J lost 1 base. Germline CDR1 and CDR2: MNHNS and SASEGT.

The rearrangement uses TRBV7-9 and TRBJ1-4, with 7 bases identical to TRBD1. CDR3 length: 14 residues. Germline V CDR1 and CDR2: SEHNR, FQNEAQ (reference sequence). Trimming at V came to 6 bases and at J to 3 bases, leaving 4 bases not matched to a gene. Here the CDR3 DNA reads TGTGCCAGCAGGGTGACAGGGTCTAATGAAAAACTGTTTTTT. Encoded protein: CASRVTGSNEKLFF.

The chain recombines TRBV29-1 with TRBJ2-3; D remains ambiguous. The CDR3 has 15 residues. Trimming cost V 3 bases and J 1 base, with 14 bases left between them. Germline CDR1 is SQVTM and CDR2 is ANQGSEA. The CDR3 DNA follows: TGCAGCGTTGACGGATGGGTAGGAGGCACAGATACGCAGTATTTT. This gives the protein CSVDGWVGGTDTQYF.

The chain recombines TRBV4-2 with TRBJ2-7, with no clear D. The CDR3 is made up of 15 amino acids. Germline-derived CDR1 and CDR2 are LGHNA and YNFKEQ. Trimming cost V 0 bases and J 2 bases, with 11 bases left between them. Here the CDR3 reads CASSQDFSSTYEQYF. The CDR3 bases are TGTGCCAGCAGCCAAGATTTTAGCAGTACCTACGAGCAGTACTTC.

The CDR3 is CASSQDPLNIQYF. CDR3 nucleotide sequence: TGCGCCAGCAGCCAAGATCCACTCAACATTCAGTACTTC. The chain employs TRBV4-3 and TRBJ2-4, with no clear D. V dropped 0 bases and J dropped 7 bases, with 7 bases sitting between them. The CDR3 covers 13 residues. Germline CDR1 is LGHNA and CDR2 is YSLEER.

V is TRBV19 and J is TRBJ1-5; D not certain. Germline CDR1 and CDR2: LNHDA and SQIVND (reference sequence). This CDR3 has 13 amino acids. V lost 2 bases, J lost 4 bases, and 6 bases lay in between. The CDR3 region has the DNA TGTGCCAGTAGTATATGGGTGAATCAGCCCCAGCATTTT. Translating gives CASSIWVNQPQHF.

The chain is built from TRBV21-1 and TRBJ2-7; the D call in the table, TRBD1, was not verified against the DNA. TRBV21-1 is a pseudogene locus. The CDR3 runs 15 residues. Here the CDR3 DNA reads TGTGCCAGCAGCCCCCGACAGGGTGATTGCTACGAGCAGTACTTC. This codes for CASSPRQGDCYEQYF.

V is TRBV6-5 and J is TRBJ2-3; 7 bases are a match to TRBD1. Germline CDR1 MNHEY, CDR2 SVGAGI. The CDR3 is 15 amino acids. Trimming cost V 0 bases and J 5 bases; bases outside gene matches: 5. This CDR3 is CASSYSGQSLDTQYF. For the CDR3, the DNA is TGTGCCAGCAGTTACTCGGGACAGTCCTTAGATACGCAGTATTTT.

The rearrangement uses TRBV27 and TRBJ2-1, with 8 bases aligning to TRBD2. Losses at the gene ends were 4 bases for V and 4 bases for J; bases not matched to a gene: 9. CDR3 length equals 16 residues. Germline V gives CDR1 MNHEY, CDR2 SMNVEV (reference sequence). DNA for the CDR3: TGTGCCAGCAGTTCCCAAAGCGGGAGCCAATACAATGAGCAGTTCTTC. Translation gives CASSSQSGSQYNEQFF.

This clone occurred once. The chain recombines TRBV4-1 with TRBJ1-2; D gene unclear. Trimming removed 4 bases from V and 6 bases from J, with 15 bases in between. The CDR3 length is 14 residues. Germline loops: CDR1 MGHRA, CDR2 YSYEKL. The chain's CDR3 is CASSLNSFGNGYTF. CDR3 nucleotides: TGCGCCAGCAGCCTCAACTCGTTCGGAAATGGCTACACCTTC.

V and J are TRBV27 and TRBJ2-2, with 15 bases aligning to TRBD2. The CDR3 is 20 amino acids. The junction had 13 bases not matched to a gene; V was cut back by 3 bases and J by 5 bases. Germline V lookup: CDR1 MNHEY, CDR2 SMNVEV (reference sequence). The CDR3 is CASSFLGLAGGPSKTGELFF. CDR3 bases: TGTGCCAGCAGTTTTTTAGGACTAGCGGGAGGGCCCTCTAAGACCGGGGAGCTGTTTTTT.

The chain has TRBV27 and TRBJ1-2; 7 bases map to TRBD1. The CDR3 runs to 14 residues. The germline gives CDR1 MNHEY, CDR2 SMNVEV (reference sequence). The ends lost 5 bases at V and 7 bases at J; junction bases unmatched: 10. CDR3 residues: CASSPGQALVGYTF. CDR3 coding DNA: TGTGCCAGCAGTCCCGGACAGGCCCTTGTTGGCTACACCTTC.

The chain recombines TRBV7-9 with TRBJ2-3; no reliable D call. CDR3 length: 13 amino acids. The V end lost 5 bases, the J end lost 4 bases, and 10 bases lay between the germline ends. The germline gives CDR1 SEHNR, CDR2 FQNEAQ (reference sequence). The CDR3 coding sequence is TGTGCCAGCAGCCCCAATAGAGCAGATACGCAGTATTTT. It translates to CASSPNRADTQYF.